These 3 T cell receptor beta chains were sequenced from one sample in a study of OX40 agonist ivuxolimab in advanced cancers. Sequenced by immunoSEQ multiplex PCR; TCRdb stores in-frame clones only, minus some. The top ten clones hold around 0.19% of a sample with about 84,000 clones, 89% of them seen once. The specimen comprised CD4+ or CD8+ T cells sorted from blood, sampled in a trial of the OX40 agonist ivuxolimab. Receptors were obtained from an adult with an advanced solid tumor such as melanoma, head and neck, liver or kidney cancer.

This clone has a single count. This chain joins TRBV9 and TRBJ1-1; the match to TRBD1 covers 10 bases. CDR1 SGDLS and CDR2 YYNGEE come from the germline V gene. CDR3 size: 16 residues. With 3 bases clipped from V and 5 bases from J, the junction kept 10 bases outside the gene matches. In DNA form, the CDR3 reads TGTGCCAGCAGCGCGACAGGGGGCGGCGGAAAGACTGAAGCTTTCTTT. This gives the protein CASSATGGGGKTEAFF.

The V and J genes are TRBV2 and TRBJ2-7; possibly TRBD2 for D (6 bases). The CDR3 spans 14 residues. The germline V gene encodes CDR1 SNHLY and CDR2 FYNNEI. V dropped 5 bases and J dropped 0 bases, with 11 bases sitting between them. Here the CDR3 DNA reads TGTGCCAGCAGTAAGCGGGTCGACTCCTACGAGCAGTACTTC. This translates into CASSKRVDSYEQYF.

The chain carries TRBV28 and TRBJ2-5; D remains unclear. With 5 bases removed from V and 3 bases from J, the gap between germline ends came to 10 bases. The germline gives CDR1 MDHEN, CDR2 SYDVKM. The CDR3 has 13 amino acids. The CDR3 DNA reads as TGTGCCAGCAGTCAGGTCTTAGAAGAGACCCAGTACTTC. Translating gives CASSQVLEETQYF.